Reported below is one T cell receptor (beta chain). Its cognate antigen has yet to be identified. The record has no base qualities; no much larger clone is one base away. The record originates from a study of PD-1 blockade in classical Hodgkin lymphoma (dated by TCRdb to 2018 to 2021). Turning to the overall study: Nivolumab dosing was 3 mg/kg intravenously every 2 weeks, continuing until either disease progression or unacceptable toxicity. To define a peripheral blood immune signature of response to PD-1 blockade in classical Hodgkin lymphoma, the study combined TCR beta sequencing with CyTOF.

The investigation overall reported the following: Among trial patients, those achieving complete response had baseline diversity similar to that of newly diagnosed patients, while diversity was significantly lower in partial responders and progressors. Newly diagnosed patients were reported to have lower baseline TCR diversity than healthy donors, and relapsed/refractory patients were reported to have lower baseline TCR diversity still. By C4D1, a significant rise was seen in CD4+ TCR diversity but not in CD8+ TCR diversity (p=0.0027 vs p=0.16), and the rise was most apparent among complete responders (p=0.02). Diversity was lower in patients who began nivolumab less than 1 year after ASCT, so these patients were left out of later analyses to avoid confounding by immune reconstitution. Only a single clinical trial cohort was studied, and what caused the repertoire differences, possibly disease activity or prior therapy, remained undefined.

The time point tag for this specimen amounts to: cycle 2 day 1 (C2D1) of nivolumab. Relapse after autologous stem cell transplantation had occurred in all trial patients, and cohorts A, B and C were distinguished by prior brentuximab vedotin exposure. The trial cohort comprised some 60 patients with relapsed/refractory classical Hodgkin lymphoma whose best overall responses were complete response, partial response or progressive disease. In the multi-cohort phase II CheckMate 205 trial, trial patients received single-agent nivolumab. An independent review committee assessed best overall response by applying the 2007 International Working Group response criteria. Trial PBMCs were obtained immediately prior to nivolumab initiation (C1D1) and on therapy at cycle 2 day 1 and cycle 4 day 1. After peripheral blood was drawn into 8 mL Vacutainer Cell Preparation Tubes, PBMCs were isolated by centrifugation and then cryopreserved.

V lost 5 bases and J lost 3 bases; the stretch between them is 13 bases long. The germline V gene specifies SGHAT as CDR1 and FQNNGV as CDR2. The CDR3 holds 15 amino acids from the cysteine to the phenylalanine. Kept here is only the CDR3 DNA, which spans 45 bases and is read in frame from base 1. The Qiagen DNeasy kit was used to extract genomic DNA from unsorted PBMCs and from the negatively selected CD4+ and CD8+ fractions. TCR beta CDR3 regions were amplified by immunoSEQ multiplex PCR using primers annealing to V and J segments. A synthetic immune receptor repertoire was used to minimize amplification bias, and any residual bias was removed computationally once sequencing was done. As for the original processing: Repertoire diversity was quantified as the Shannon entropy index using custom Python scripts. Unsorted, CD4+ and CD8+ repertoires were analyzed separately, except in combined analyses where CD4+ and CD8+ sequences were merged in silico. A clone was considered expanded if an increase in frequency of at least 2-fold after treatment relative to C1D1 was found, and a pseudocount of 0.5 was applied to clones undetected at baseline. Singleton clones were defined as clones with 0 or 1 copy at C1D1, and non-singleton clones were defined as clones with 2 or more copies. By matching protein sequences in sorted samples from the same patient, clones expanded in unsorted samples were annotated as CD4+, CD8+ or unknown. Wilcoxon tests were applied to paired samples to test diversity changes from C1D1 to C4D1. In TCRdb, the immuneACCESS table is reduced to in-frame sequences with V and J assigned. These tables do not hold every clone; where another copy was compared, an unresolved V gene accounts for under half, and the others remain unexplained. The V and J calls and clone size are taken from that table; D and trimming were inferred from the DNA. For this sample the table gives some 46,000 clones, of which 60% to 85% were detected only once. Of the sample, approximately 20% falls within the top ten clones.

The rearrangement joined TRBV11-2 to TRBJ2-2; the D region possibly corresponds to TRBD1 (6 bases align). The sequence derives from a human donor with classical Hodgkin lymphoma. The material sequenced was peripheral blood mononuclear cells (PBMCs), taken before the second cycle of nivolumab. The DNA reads TGTGCCAGCAGCCCCCGACAGGTCGACACCGGGGAGCTGTTTTTT. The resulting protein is CASSPRQVDTGELFF.